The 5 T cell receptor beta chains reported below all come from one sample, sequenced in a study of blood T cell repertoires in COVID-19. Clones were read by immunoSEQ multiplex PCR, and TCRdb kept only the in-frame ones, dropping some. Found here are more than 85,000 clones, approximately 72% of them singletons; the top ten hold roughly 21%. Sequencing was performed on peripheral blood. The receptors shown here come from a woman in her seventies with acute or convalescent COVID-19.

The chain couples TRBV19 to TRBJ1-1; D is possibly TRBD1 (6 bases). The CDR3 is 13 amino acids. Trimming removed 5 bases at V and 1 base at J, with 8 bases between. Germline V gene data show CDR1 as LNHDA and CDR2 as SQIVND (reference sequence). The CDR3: CASSVDRNTEAFF. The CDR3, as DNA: TGTGCCAGTAGTGTGGACAGGAACACTGAAGCTTTCTTT.

CDR3 loop: CASRTASNTGELFF. In nucleotides, the CDR3 is TGTGCCAGTAGGACAGCTTCGAACACCGGGGAGCTGTTTTTT. The genes are TRBV19 and TRBJ2-2; D possibly corresponds to TRBD1 (5 bases). The CDR3 sequence is 14 residues long. V was pared by 6 bases and J by 0 bases, with 8 bases between. Germline V CDR1 and CDR2: LNHDA, SQIVND (reference sequence).

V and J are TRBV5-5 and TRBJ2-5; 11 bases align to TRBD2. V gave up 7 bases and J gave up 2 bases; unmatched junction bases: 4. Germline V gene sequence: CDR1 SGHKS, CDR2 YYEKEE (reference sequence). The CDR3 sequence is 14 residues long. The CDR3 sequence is CASCSSGGQETQYF. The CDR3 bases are TGTGCCAGCTGTTCTAGCGGGGGGCAAGAGACCCAGTACTTC. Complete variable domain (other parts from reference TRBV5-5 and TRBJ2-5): DAGVTQSPTHLIKTRGQQVTLRCSPISGHKSVSWYQQVLGQGPQFIFQYYEKEERGRGNFPDRFSARQFPNYSSELNVNALLLGDSALYLCASCSSGGQETQYFGPGTRLLVL.

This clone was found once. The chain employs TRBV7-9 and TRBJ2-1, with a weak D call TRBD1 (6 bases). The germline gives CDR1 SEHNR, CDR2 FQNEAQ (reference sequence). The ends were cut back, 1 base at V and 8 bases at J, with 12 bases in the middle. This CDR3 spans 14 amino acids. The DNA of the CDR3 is TGTGCCAGCAGCTTAGGAAACCAGGGGTATGAGCAGTTCTTC. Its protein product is CASSLGNQGYEQFF.

The CDR3 DNA reads as TGTGCCAGCAGCTTAGGGGACAGGAACACTGAAGCTTTCTTT. This sequence encodes CASSLGDRNTEAFF. The J gene is TRBJ1-1, the V gene TRBV7-9; 7 nucleotides match TRBD1. CDR3 size: 14 residues. V lost 1 base to trimming and J lost 1 base; unmatched junction nucleotides: 0. Germline values: CDR1 SEHNR, CDR2 FQNEAQ (reference sequence).